This T cell receptor (beta chain) stems from a study of Graves' ophthalmopathy and Graves' hyperthyroidism. Study-wide results and limits: The majority of expanded thyroid clonotypes above 0.001 frequency also occurred in blood.

The CDR3 sequence is 14 residues long. Germline V gene data show CDR1 as SGHAT and CDR2 as FQNNGV. Trimming stripped 3 bases from V and 1 base from J, with 9 bases between. Note on this clonotype: Its matching antigen is unknown. Lacking the conserved final phenylalanine or tryptophan, this CDR3 likely reflects a read error.

The study amplified TCR beta CDR3 regions using RNA transcripts. Amplification began with first-round RT-PCR using HTBI primers, then second-round multiplex PCR was performed. One entry per CDR3 protein, called by TCRdb with MiXCR from the multiplex PCR reads. Of some 750,000 distinct CDR3 sequences in the sample, roughly two fifths were seen once. V gene TRBV11-2 combines with J gene TRBJ1-1; weak D call: TRBD1 (5 bases). The specimen was peripheral blood. The sequence was obtained from an adult man with Graves' ophthalmopathy. The CDR3 DNA follows: TGTGCCAGCAGCTTGGCTACAGGGAACACTGAAGCTTTCCTT. Its translation: CASSLATGNTEAFL.